This T cell receptor beta chain was profiled in a study of T cells in Graves' hyperthyroidism and ophthalmopathy. Study summary: The initial diagnosis was the point when peripheral blood was collected, ahead of any treatment. Findings and caveats of the study: Progression to ophthalmopathy was predicted a median of 6.5 months early.

In germline, CDR1 is SGHRS, CDR2 YFSETQ. V dropped 4 bases and J dropped 5; count of bases not matched to a gene: 6. This CDR3 spans 14 amino acids. Authors of the study amplified TCR beta CDR3 regions from RNA transcripts. HTBI primers were used for first-round RT-PCR of the TCR CDR3. TCRdb itself ran the multiplex PCR reads through MiXCR, one entry per CDR3 protein. The profile shows roughly 400,000 distinct CDR3 sequences, approximately 25% of them singletons. Remarks on this clonotype: Antigen: not known.

In making diagnoses, clinical symptoms, serum thyroxine and TRAb, thyroid ultrasound and orbital computed tomography were all used. The chain uses TRBV5-1 and TRBJ2-5, with 9 bases matching TRBD1. The receptor was derived from a man aged 50-60 years with Graves' hyperthyroidism. The sample comprised blood. CDR3 nucleotide sequence: TGCGCCAGCAGCGGAAGGACAGGGGAGGAGACCCAGTACTTC. Protein product: CASSGRTGEETQYF. Based on the CDR3 plus reference TRBV5-1 and TRBJ2-5, the full variable domain is KAGVTQTPRYLIKTRGQQVTLSCSPISGHRSVSWYQQTPGQGLQFLFEYFSETQRNKGNFPGRFSGRQFSNSRSEMNVSTLELGDSALYLCASSGRTGEETQYFGPGTRLLVL.